These T cell receptor beta chains were read from a single sample in a study of CD4+ T cells in melanoma. Produced via immunoSEQ multiplex PCR; TCRdb's table is partial and in-frame only. The table shows over 100,000 clones, with 92% occurring only once. Sequenced input: peripheral blood. Receptors were obtained from a human donor with melanoma. CDR3s include the opening cysteine and the closing phenylalanine or tryptophan. D genes are given only for firm matches. The size field is filled for only some rows; it gives once, few, many or a size class.

v_call	d_call	clone_size	j_call	cdr3_aa	cdr3_nt
TRBV6-5	NA	NA	TRBJ1-1	CASSSPSMTGGTEAFF	TGTGCCAGCAGTTCCCCCTCTATGACCGGGGGGACTGAAGCTTTCTTT
TRBV5-1	NA	NA	TRBJ1-1	CASSGQGTEAFF	TGCGCCAGCAGCGGACAAGGGACTGAAGCTTTCTTT
TRBV9	NA	NA	TRBJ1-3	CASSVGSSGNTIYF	TGTGCCAGCAGCGTAGGGTCCTCTGGAAACACCATATATTTT
TRBV9	TRBD2	once	TRBJ2-1	CASSVAASGKTYNEQFF	TGTGCCAGCAGCGTTGCCGCTAGCGGGAAGACTTACAATGAGCAGTTCTTC
TRBV30	NA	NA	TRBJ2-3	CAYQRDTQYF	TGTGCCTATCAAAGGGATACGCAGTATTTT
TRBV27	TRBD1	NA	TRBJ2-3	CASGKTPGQGAPDTQYF	TGTGCCAGCGGAAAAACTCCGGGACAGGGGGCACCAGATACGCAGTATTTT
TRBV5-6	NA	once	TRBJ2-3	CASSGGDYRADTQYF	TGTGCCAGCAGCGGGGGGGACTACAGGGCAGATACGCAGTATTTT
TRBV11-2	NA	NA	TRBJ1-4	CASSLGGTSIQLFF	TGTGCCAGCAGCTTGGGGGGGACATCGATTCAGCTGTTTTTT
TRBV29-1	NA	NA	TRBJ2-1	CSVEGSYNEQFF	TGCAGCGTTGAGGGGTCCTACAATGAGCAGTTCTTC
TRBV4-1	TRBD2	NA	TRBJ2-1	CASSPAFRTSNNEQFF	TGCGCCAGCAGCCCCGCCTTCCGGACTAGCAACAATGAGCAGTTCTTC
TRBV7-7	NA	NA	TRBJ2-1	CASSHGQYNEQFF	TGTGCCAGCAGCCACGGACAGTACAATGAGCAGTTCTTC
TRBV6-5	TRBD1	NA	TRBJ2-7	CASRKIRQGAYEQYF	TGTGCCAGCAGAAAGATAAGACAGGGGGCTTACGAGCAGTACTTC
TRBV7-2	TRBD1	NA	TRBJ1-1	CASSLSGQGVSEAFF	TGTGCCAGCAGCCTTTCGGGACAGGGGGTCTCTGAAGCTTTCTTT
TRBV6-6	NA	NA	TRBJ1-4	CASRPRGGVDEKLFF	TGTGCCAGCAGGCCCAGGGGCGGTGTCGATGAAAAACTGTTTTTT
TRBV28	NA	NA	TRBJ1-3	CASSMTGAGSGNTIYF	TGTGCCAGCAGCATGACGGGGGCCGGCTCTGGAAACACCATATATTTT
TRBV4-2	TRBD1	NA	TRBJ2-1	CASSTRDSLDEQFF	TGTGCCAGCAGCACCCGGGACAGCCTCGATGAGCAGTTCTTC
TRBV19	NA	NA	TRBJ1-3	CASSGLGNTIYF	TGTGCCAGTAGTGGGCTCGGAAACACCATATATTTT
TRBV6-1	TRBD1	NA	TRBJ1-1	CASSEKTGDTEAFF	TGTGCCAGCAGTGAAAAAACAGGGGACACTGAAGCTTTCTTT
TRBV4-2	NA	NA	TRBJ1-2	CASSQVPAFYGYTF	TGTGCCAGCAGCCAAGTTCCAGCCTTCTATGGCTACACCTTC
TRBV7-2	NA	NA	TRBJ2-2	CASSSLDSNTGELFF	TGTGCCAGCAGCTCCTTGGACAGTAACACCGGGGAGCTGTTTTTT
TRBV5-1	TRBD1	NA	TRBJ1-4	CASSLGQGFPTNEKLFF	TGCGCCAGCAGCTTGGGACAGGGCTTCCCAACTAATGAAAAACTGTTTTTT
TRBV19	NA	NA	TRBJ1-4	CASSQGRANEKLFF	TGTGCCAGTTCGCAGGGGAGGGCTAATGAAAAACTGTTTTTT
TRBV19	NA	NA	TRBJ1-1	CASSIAVQSEAFF	TGTGCCAGTAGTATAGCCGTACAGAGTGAAGCTTTCTTT
TRBV20-1	NA	NA	TRBJ2-4	CTSPRGNIQYF	TGCACAAGCCCCAGGGGCAACATTCAGTACTTC
TRBV5-4	TRBD2	NA	TRBJ2-3	CASSFSGGVDTQYF	TGTGCCAGCAGCTTTAGCGGGGGGGTGGATACGCAGTATTTT
TRBV7-8	TRBD2	NA	TRBJ2-2	CASSPSGLAGVTGELFF	TGTGCCAGCAGCCCCTCGGGACTAGCGGGAGTCACCGGGGAGCTGTTTTTT
TRBV7-9	NA	once	TRBJ1-2	CASSLALALRGGYTF	TGTGCCAGCAGCTTAGCGCTAGCCCTCAGGGGCGGCTACACCTTC
TRBV27	NA	NA	TRBJ2-2	CASTTWGMVTGELFF	TGTGCCAGCACCACGTGGGGTATGGTCACCGGGGAGCTGTTTTTT
TRBV27	NA	NA	TRBJ2-7	CASSLRSGLGFYEQYF	TGTGCCAGCAGCCTTAGAAGCGGTTTGGGGTTTTACGAGCAGTACTTC
TRBV2	TRBD2	NA	TRBJ2-4	CASSERGVAAKNIQYF	TGTGCCAGCAGTGAACGGGGGGTGGCGGCCAAAAACATTCAGTACTTC
TRBV6-5	NA	NA	TRBJ2-1	CASKTTQLTYNEQFF	TGTGCCAGCAAAACGACACAACTCACCTACAATGAGCAGTTCTTC
TRBV6-1	NA	NA	TRBJ2-2	CASSEFGGNTGELFF	TGTGCCAGCAGTGAATTCGGGGGTAACACCGGGGAGCTGTTTTTT
TRBV2	NA	NA	TRBJ1-5	CASSDGGGGNQPQHF	TGTGCCAGCAGTGATGGAGGGGGAGGCAATCAGCCCCAGCATTTT
TRBV18	NA	NA	TRBJ1-2	CASSPLTGVNYGYTF	TGTGCCAGCTCACCGCTGACAGGAGTTAACTATGGCTACACCTTC
TRBV27	NA	NA	TRBJ1-2	CASSLGGAMGGYTF	TGTGCCAGCAGTTTAGGGGGGGCGATGGGTGGCTACACCTTC